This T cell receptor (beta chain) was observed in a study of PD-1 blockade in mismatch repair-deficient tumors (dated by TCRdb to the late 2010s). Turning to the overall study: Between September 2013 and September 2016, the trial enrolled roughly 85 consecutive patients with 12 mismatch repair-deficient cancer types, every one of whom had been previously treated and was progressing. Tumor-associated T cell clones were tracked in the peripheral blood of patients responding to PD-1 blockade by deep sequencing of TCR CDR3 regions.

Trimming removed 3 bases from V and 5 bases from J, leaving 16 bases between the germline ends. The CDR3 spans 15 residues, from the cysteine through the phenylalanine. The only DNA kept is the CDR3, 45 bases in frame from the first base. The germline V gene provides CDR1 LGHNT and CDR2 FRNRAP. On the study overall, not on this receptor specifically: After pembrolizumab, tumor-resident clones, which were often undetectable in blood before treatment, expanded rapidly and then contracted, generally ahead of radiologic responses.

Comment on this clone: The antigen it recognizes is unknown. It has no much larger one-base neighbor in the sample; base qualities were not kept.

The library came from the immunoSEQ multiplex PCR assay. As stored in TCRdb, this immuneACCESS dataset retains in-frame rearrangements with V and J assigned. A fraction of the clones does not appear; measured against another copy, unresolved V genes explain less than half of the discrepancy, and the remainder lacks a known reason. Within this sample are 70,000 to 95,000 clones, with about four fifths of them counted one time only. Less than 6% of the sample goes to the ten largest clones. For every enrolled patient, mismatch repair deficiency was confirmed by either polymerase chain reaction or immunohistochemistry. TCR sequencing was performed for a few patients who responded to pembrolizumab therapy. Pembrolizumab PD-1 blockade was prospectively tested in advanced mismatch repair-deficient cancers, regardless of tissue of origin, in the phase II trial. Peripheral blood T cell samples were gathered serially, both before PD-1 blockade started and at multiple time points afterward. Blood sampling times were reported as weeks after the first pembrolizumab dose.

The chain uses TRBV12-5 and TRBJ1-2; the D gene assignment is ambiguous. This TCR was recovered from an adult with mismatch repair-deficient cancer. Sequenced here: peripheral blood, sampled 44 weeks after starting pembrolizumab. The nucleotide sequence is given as TGTGCTAGTGGTTTATTCGCACTTACCCCATATGGCTACACCTTC. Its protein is CASGLFALTPYGYTF.